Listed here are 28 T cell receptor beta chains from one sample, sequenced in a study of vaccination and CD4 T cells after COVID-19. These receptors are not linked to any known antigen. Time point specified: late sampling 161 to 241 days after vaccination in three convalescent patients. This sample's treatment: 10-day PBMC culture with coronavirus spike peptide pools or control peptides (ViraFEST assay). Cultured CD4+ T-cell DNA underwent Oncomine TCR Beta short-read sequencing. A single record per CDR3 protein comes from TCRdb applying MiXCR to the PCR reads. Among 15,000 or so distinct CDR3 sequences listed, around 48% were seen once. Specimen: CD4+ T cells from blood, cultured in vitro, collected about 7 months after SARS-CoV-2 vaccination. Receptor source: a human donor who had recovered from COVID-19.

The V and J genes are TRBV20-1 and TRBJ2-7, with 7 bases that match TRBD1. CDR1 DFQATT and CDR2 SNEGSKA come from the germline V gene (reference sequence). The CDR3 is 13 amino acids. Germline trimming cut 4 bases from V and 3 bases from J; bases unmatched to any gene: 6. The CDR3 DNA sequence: TGCAGTGCTAACAGGGGTGCTAACTACGAGCAGTACTTC. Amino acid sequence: CSANRGANYEQYF.

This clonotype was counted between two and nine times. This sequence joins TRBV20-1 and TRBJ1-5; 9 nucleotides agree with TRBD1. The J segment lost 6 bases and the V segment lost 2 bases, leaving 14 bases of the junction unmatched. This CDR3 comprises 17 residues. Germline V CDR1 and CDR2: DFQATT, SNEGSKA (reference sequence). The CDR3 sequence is CSARSGETGGVGQPQHF. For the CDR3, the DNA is TGCAGTGCTAGATCCGGTGAGACAGGGGGTGTCGGTCAGCCCCAGCATTTT.

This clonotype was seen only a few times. Here the CDR3 reads CASSQGATSGRQYF. In DNA form, the CDR3 reads TGCGCCAGCAGCCAAGGGGCGACTAGCGGGAGACAGTACTTC. The chain links TRBV4-1 to TRBJ2-7; TRBD2 aligns across 12 bases. Germline trimming cut 1 base from V and 10 bases from J; bases unmatched to any gene: 5. Germline lookup yields CDR1 MGHRA and CDR2 YSYEKL. There are 14 residues in the CDR3.

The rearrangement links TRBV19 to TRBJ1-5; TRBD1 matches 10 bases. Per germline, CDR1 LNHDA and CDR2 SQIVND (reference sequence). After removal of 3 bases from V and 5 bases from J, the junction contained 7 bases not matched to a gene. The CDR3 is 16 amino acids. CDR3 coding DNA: TGTGCCAGTAGTATTCAGGGGACAGGGGATGATCAGCCCCAGCATTTT. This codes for CASSIQGTGDDQPQHF.

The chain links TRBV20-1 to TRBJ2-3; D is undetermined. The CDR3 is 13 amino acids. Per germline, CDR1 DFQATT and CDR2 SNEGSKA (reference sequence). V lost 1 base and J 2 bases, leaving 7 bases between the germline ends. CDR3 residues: CSARVGNTDTQYF. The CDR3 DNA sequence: TGCAGTGCTAGAGTAGGCAACACAGATACGCAGTATTTT.

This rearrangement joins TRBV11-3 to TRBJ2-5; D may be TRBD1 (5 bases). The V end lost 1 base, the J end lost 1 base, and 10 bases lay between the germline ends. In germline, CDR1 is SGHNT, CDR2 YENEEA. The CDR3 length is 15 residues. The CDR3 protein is CASSLGGATQETQYF. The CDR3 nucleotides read TGTGCCAGCAGCTTAGGTGGGGCAACCCAAGAGACCCAGTACTTC.

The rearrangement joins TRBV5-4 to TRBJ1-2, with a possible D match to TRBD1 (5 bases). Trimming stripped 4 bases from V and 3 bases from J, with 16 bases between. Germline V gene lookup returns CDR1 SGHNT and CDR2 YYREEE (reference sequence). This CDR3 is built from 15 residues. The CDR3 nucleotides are TGTGCCAGCAGCCCACCCACCTCGGGGGACTATGGCTACACCTTC. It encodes CASSPPTSGDYGYTF.

CDR3 nucleotides: TGTGCCAGCAGCTTTCGGGGATCCCGCAATCAGCCCCAGCATTTT. This gives the protein CASSFRGSRNQPQHF. The chain employs TRBV7-2 and TRBJ1-5; D ambiguous. The CDR3 runs 15 residues. V dropped 3 bases and J dropped 2 bases, with 11 bases sitting between them. The V gene's germline CDR1 is SGHTA and CDR2 FQGNSA.

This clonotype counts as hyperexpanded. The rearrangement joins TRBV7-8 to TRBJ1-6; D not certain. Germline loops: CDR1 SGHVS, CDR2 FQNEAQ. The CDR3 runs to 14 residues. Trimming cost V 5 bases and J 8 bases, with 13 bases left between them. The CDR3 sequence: CASSLREGYSPLHF. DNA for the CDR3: TGTGCCAGCAGCCTAAGGGAAGGGTATTCACCCCTCCACTTT.

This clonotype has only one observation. The CDR3 loop reads CASSLSSGRAGEQYF. For the CDR3, the DNA is TGCGCCAGCAGCTTGTCTAGCGGGAGGGCCGGGGAGCAGTACTTC. The chain links TRBV5-1 to TRBJ2-7, with 12 bases matching TRBD2. V shed 1 base, J shed 7 bases, and the junction held 6 bases outside the gene matches. The germline CDR1 and CDR2 sequences are SGHRS and YFSETQ. The CDR3 consists of 15 residues.

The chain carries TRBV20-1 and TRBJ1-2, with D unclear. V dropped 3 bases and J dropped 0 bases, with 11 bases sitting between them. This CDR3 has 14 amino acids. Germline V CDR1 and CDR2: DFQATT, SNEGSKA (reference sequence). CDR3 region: CSASMGSANYGYTF. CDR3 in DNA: TGCAGTGCTAGTATGGGCAGTGCTAACTATGGCTACACCTTC.

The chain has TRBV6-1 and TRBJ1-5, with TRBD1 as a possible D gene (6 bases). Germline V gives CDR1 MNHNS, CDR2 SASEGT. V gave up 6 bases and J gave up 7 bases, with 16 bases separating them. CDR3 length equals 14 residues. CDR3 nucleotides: TGTGCCAGCAGCCAGGACAGATTTGGCCAGCCCCAGCATTTT. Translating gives CASSQDRFGQPQHF.

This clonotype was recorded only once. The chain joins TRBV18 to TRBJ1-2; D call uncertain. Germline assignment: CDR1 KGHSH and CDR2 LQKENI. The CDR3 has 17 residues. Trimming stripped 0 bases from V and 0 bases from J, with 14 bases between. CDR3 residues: CASSPPSDGPSNYGYTF. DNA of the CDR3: TGTGCCAGCTCACCACCGTCTGATGGGCCTTCTAACTATGGCTACACCTTC.

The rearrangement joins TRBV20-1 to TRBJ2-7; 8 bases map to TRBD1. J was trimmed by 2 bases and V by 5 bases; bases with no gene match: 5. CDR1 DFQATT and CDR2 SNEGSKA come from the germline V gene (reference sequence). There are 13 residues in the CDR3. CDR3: CSAWTGSTYEQYF. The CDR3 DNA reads TGCAGTGCTTGGACAGGGTCCACCTACGAGCAGTACTTC.

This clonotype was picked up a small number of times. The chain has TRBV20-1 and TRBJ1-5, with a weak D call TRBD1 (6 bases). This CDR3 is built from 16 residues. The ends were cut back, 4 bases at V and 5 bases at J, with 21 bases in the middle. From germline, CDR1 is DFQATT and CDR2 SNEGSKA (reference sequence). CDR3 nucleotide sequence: TGCAGTGCTAATCCCAACAGGGATAGTGTGGATCAGCCCCAGCATTTT. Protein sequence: CSANPNRDSVDQPQHF.

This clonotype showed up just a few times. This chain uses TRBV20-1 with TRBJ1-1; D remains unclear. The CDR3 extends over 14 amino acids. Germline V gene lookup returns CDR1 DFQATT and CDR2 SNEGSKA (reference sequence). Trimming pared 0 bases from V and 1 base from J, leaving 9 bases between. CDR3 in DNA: TGCAGTGCTAGAGATCGACTGACGAACACTGAAGCTTTCTTT. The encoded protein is CSARDRLTNTEAFF.

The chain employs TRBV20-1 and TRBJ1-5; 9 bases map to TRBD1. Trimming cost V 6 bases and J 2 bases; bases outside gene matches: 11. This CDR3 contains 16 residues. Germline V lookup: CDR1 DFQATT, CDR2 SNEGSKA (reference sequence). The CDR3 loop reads CSALAGQGGGNQPQHF. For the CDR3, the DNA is TGCAGTGCCCTCGCGGGACAGGGAGGGGGCAATCAGCCCCAGCATTTT.

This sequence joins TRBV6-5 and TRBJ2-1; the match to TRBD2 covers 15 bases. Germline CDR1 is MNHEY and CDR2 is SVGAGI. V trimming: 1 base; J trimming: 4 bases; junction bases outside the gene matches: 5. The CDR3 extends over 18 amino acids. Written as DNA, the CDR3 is TGTGCCAGCAGTTACTTCCCCGGACTAGCGGGAGGGTACAATGAGCAGTTCTTC. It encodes CASSYFPGLAGGYNEQFF.

CDR3 nucleotide sequence: TGTGCCAGCAGAAAAGGGACAGGGTCCGTTGCTAACTATGGCTACACCTTC. Residues: CASRKGTGSVANYGYTF. The genes are TRBV6-1 and TRBJ1-2, with 9 positions matching TRBD1. CDR1 MNHNS and CDR2 SASEGT come from the germline V gene. The CDR3 contains 17 residues. The V gene end was trimmed by 6 bases and the J gene end by 0 bases; junction bases not matched to a gene: 11.

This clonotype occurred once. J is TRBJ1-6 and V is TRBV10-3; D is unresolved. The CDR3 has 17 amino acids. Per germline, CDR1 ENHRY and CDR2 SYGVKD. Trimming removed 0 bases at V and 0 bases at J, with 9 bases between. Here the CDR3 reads CAISESRESSYNSPLHF. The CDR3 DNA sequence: TGTGCCATCAGTGAGTCTCGGGAGAGCTCCTATAATTCACCCCTCCACTTT.

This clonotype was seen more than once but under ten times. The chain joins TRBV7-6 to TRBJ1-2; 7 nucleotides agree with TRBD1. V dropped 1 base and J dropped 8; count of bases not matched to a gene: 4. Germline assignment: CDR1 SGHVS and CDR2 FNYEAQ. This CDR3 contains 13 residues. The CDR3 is CASSLGQGRGYTF. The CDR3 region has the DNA TGTGCCAGCAGCTTAGGACAGGGAAGGGGCTACACCTTC.

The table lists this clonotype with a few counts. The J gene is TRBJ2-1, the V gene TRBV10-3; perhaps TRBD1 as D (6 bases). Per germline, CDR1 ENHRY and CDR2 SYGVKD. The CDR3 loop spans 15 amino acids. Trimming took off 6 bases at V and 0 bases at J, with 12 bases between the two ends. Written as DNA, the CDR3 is TGTGCCATCAGCGCACAGGGATTCTCCTACAATGAGCAGTTCTTC. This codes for CAISAQGFSYNEQFF.

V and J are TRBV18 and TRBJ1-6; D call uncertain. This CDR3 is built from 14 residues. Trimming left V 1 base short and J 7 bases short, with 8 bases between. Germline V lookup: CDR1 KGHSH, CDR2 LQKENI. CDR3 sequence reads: CASSPLTGNSPLHF. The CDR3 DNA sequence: TGTGCCAGCTCACCACTGACTGGAAATTCACCCCTCCACTTT. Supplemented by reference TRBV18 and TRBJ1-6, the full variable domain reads NAGVMQNPRHLVRRRGQEARLRCSPMKGHSHVYWYRQLPEEGLKFMVYLQKENIIDESGMPKERFSAEFPKEGPSILRIQQVVRGDSAAYFCASSPLTGNSPLHFGNGTRLTVT.

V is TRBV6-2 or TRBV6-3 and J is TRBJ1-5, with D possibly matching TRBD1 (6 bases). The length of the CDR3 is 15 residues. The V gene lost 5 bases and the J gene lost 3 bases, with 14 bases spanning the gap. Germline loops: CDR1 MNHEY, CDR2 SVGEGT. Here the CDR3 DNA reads TGTGCCAGCAGTCTCGCAGGGGAGGTCAATCAGCCCCAGCATTTT. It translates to CASSLAGEVNQPQHF.

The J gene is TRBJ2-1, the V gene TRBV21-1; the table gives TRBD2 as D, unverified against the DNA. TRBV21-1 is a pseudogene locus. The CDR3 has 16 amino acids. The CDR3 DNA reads TGTGCCAGCAGCTCCCGGACTAGCGGGAGACTTTGTGAGCAGTTCTTC. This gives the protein CASSSRTSGRLCEQFF.

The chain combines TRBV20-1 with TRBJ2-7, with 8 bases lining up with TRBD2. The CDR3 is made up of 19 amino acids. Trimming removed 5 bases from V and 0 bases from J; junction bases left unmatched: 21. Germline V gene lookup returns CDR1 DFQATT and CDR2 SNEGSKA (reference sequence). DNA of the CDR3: TGCAGTGCTCGCCGCCCACTAGCGGTTCCACCCTGGAGCTCCTACGAGCAGTACTTC. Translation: CSARRPLAVPPWSSYEQYF.

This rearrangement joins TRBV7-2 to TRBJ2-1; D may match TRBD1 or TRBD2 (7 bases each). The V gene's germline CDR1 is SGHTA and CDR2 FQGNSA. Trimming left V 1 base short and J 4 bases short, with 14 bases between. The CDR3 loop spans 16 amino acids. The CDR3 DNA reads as TGTGCCAGCAGCTTAGGCGCAGGGGGGGAATACAATGAGCAGTTCTTC. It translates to CASSLGAGGEYNEQFF.

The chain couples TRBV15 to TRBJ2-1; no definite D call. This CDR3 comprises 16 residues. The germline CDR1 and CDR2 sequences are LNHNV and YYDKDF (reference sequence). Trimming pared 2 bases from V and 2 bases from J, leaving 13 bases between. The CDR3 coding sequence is TGTGCCACCAGCAGATCCTTGGGCGCCGCCTACAATGAGCAGTTCTTC. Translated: CATSRSLGAAYNEQFF.